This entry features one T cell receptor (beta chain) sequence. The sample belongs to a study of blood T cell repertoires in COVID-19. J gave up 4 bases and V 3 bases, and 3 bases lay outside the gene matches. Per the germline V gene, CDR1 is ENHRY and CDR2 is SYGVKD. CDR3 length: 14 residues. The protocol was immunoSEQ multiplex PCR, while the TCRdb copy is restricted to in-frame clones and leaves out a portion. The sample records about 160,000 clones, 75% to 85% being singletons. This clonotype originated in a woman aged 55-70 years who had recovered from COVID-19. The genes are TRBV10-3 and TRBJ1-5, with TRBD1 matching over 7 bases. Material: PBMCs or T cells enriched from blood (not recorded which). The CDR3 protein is CAISEEGANQPQHF. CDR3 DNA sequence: TGTGCCATCAGTGAAGAGGGGGCAAATCAGCCCCAGCATTTT.